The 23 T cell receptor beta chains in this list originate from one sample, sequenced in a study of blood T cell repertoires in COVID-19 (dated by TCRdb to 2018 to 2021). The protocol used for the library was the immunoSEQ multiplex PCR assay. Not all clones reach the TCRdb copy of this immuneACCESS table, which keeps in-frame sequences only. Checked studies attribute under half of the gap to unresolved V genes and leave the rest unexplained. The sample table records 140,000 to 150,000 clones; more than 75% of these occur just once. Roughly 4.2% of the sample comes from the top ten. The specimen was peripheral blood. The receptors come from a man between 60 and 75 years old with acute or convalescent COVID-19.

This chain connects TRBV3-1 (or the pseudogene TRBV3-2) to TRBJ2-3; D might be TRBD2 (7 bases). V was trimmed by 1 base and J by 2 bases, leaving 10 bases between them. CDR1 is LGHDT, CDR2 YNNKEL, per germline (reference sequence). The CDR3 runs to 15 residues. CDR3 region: CASSQVRGHTDTQYF. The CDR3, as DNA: TGTGCCAGCAGCCAAGTGCGGGGGCACACAGATACGCAGTATTTT.

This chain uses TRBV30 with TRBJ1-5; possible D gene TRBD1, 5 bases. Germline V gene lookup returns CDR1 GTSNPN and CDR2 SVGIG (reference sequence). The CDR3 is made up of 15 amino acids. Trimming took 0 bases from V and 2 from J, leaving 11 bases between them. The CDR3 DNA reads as TGTGCCTGGAGTGTCATGCAGGGTCGCAATCAGCCCCAGCATTTT. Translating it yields CAWSVMQGRNQPQHF.

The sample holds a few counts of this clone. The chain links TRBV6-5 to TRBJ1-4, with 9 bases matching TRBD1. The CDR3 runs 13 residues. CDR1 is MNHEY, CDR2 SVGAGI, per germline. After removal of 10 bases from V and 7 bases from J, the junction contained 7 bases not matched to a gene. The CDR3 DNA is TGTGCCACATCCGGACAGGGGTTTGAAAAACTGTTTTTT. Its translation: CATSGQGFEKLFF.

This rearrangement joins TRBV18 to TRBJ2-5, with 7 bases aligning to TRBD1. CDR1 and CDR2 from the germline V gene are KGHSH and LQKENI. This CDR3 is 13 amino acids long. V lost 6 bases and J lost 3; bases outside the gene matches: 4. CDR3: CASSPGTEETQYF. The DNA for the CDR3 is TGTGCCAGCTCCCCCGGGACAGAAGAGACCCAGTACTTC.

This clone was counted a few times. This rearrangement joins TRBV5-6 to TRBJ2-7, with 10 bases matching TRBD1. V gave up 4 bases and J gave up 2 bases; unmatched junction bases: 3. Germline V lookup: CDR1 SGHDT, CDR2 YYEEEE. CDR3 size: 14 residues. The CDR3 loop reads CASSGDRGAYEQYF. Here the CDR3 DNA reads TGTGCCAGCAGCGGGGACAGGGGAGCCTACGAGCAGTACTTC.

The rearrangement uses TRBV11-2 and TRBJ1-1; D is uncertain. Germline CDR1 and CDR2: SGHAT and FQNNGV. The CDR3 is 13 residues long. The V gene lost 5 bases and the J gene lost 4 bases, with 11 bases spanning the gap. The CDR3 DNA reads TGTGCCAGCAGCAACGAGGGTGGCACTGAAGCTTTCTTT. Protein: CASSNEGGTEAFF.

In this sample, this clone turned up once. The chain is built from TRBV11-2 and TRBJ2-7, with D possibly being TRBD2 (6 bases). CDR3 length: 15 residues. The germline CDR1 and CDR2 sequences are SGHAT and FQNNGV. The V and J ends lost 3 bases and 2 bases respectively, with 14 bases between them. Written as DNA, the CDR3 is TGTGCCAGCAGCTTTAGCGGTCAACCTGCCTACGAGCAGTACTTC. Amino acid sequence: CASSFSGQPAYEQYF.

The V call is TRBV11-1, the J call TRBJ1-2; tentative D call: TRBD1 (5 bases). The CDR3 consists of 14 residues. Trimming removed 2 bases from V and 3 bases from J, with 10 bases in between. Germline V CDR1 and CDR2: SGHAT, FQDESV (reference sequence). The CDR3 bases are TGTGCCAGCAGCTTATCTCAAGGGGACTATGGCTACACCTTC. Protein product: CASSLSQGDYGYTF.

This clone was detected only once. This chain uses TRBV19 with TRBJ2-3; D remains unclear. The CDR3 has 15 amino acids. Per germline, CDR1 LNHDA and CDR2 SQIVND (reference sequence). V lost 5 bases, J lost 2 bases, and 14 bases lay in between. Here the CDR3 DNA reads TGTGCCAGTAGTCCGTACCAAGCCCCCACAGATACGCAGTATTTT. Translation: CASSPYQAPTDTQYF. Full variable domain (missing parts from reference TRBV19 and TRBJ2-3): DGGITQSPKYLFRKEGQNVTLSCEQNLNHDAMYWYRQDPGQGLRLIYYSQIVNDFQKGDIAEGYSVSREKKESFPLTVTSAQKNPTAFYLCASSPYQAPTDTQYFGPGTRLTVL.

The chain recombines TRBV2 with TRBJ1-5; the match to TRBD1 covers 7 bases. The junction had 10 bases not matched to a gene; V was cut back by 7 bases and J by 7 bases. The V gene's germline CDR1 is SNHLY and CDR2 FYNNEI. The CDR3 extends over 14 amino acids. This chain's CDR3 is CASNGDSQRQPQHF. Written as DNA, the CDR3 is TGTGCCAGCAATGGGGACAGTCAGAGGCAGCCCCAGCATTTT.

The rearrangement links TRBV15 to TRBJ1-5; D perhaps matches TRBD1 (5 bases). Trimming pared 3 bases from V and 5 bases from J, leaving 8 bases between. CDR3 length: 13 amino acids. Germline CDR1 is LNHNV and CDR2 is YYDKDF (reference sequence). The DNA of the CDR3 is TGTGCCACCAGCAGTTCAGGGCATCAGCCCCAGCATTTT. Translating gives CATSSSGHQPQHF.

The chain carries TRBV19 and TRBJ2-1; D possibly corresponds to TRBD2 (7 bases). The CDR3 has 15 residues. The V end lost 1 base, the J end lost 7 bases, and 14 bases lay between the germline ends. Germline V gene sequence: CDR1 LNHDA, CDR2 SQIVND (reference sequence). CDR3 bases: TGTGCCAGTAGTATAGGGCGGAGGGGGGGGAATGAGCAGTTCTTC. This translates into CASSIGRRGGNEQFF.

CDR3 in amino acids: CASSLGGLASLEQYF. Here the CDR3 DNA reads TGTGCCAGCAGCTTAGGGGGACTAGCGTCCCTCGAGCAGTACTTC. V and J are TRBV7-2 and TRBJ2-7, with 10 bases aligning to TRBD2. The germline CDR1 and CDR2 sequences are SGHTA and FQGNSA. The CDR3 spans 15 residues. V lost 1 base, J lost 6 bases, and 6 bases stayed unmatched.

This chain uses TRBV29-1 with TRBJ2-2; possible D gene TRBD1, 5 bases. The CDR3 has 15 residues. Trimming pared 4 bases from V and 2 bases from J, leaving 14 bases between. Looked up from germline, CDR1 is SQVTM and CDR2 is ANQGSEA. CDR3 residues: CSVGVGVSNTGELFF. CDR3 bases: TGCAGCGTTGGAGTAGGGGTTTCTAACACCGGGGAGCTGTTTTTT.

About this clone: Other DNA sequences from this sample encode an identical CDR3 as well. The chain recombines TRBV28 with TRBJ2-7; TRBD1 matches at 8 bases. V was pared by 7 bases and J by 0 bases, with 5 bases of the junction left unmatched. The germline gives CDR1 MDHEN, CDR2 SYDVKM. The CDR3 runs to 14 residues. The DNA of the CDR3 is TGTGCCAGCACCTCCGGGACAGGCTCCTACGAGCAGTACTTC. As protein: CASTSGTGSYEQYF.

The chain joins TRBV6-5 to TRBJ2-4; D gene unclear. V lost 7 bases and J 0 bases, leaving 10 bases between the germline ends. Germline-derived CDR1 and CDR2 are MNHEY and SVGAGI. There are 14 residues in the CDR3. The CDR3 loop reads CASKGELAKNIQYF. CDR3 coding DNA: TGTGCCAGCAAAGGAGAACTAGCCAAAAACATTCAGTACTTC.

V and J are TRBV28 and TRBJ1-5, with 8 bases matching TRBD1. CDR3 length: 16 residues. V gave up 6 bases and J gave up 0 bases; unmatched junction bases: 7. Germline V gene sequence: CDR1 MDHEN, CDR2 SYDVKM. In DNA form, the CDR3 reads TGTGCCAGCAGACGGACAGGGTGGTATAGCAATCAGCCCCAGCATTTT. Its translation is CASRRTGWYSNQPQHF.

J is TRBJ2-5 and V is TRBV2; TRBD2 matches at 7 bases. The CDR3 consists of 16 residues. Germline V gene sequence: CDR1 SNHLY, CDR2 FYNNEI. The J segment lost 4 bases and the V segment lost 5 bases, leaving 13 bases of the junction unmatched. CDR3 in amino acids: CASSISPRGRGETQYF. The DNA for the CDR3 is TGTGCCAGCAGTATATCCCCGCGGGGGAGGGGAGAGACCCAGTACTTC. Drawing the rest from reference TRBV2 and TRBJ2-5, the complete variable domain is EPEVTQTPSHQVTQMGQEVILRCVPISNHLYFYWYRQILGQKVEFLVSFYNNEISEKSEIFDDQFSVERPDGSNFTLKIRSTKLEDSAMYFCASSISPRGRGETQYFGPGTRLLVL.

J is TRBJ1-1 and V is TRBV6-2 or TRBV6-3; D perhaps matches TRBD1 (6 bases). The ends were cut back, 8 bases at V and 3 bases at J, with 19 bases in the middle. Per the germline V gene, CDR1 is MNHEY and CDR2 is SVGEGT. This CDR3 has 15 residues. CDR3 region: CASGHLQGGYTEAFF. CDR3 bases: TGTGCCAGCGGCCACCTACAGGGAGGGTACACTGAAGCTTTCTTT.

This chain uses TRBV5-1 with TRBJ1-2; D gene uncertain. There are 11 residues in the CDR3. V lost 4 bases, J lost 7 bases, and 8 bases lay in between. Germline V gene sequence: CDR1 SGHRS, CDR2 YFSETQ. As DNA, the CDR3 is TGCGCCAGCAGCGTAGAGGGTGGCTACACCTTC. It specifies CASSVEGGYTF.

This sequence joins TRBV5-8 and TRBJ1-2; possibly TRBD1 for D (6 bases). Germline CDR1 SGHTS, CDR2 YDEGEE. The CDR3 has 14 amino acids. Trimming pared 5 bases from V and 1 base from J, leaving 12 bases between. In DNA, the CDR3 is TGTGCCAGCAGGGGACAAGGGGGTAACTATGGCTACACCTTC. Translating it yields CASRGQGGNYGYTF.

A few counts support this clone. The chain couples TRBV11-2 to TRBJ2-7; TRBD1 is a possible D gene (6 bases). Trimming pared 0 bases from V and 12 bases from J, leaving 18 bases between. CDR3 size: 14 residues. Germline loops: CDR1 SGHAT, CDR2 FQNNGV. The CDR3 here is CASSLEIQGQGRYF. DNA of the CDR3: TGTGCCAGCAGCTTAGAAATCCAGGGGCAGGGACGGTACTTC.

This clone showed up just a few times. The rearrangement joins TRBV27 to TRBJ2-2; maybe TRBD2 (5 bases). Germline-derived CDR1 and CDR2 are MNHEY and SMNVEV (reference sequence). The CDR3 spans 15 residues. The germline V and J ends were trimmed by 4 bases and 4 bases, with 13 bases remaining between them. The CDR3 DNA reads TGTGCCAGCAGTTCCAAGACCGGGGTCACCGGGGAGCTGTTTTTT. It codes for CASSSKTGVTGELFF.